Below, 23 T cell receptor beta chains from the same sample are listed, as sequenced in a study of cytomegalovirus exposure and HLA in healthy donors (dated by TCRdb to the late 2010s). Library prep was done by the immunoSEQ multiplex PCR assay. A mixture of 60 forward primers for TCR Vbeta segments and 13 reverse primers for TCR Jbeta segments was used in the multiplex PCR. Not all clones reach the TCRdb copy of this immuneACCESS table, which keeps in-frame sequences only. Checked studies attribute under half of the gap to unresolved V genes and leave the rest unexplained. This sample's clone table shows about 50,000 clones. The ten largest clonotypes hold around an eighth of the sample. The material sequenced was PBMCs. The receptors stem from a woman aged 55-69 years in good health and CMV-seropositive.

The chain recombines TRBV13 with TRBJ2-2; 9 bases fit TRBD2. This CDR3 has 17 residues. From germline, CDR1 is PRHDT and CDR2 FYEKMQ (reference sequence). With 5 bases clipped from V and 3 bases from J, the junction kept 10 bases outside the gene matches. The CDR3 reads CASSASGTRVHTGELFF. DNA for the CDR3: TGTGCCAGCAGCGCTAGCGGGACGAGGGTTCACACCGGGGAGCTGTTTTTT.

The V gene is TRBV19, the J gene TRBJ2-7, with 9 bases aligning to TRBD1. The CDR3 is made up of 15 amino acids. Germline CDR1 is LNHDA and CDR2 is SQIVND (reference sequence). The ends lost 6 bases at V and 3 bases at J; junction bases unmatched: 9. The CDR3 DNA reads TGTGCCAGTAGCACAAACCGGGACAGGGACTACGAGCAGTACTTC. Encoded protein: CASSTNRDRDYEQYF.

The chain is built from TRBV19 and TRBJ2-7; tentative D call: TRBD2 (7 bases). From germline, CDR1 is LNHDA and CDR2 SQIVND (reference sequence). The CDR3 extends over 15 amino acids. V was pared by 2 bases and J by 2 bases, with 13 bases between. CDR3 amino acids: CASSIRPGGPYEQYF. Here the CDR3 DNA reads TGTGCCAGTAGTATAAGGCCGGGGGGCCCCTACGAGCAGTACTTC.

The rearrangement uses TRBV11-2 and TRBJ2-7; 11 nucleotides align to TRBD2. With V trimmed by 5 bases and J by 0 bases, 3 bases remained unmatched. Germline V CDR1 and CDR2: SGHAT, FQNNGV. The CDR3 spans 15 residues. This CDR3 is CASSPGLAGSYEQYF. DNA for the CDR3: TGTGCCAGCAGCCCCGGACTAGCGGGCTCCTACGAGCAGTACTTC.

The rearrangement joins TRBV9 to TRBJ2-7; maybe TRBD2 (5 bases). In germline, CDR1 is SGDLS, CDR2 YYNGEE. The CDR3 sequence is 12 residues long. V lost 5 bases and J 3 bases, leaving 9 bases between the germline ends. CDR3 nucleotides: TGTGCCAGCAGTAGGAGCGGCTACGAGCAGTACTTC. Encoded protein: CASSRSGYEQYF.

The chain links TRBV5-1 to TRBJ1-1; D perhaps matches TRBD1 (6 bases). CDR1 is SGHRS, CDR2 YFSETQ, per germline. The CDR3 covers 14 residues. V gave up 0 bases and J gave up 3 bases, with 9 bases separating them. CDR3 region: CASSLVGGDTEAFF. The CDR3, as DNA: TGCGCCAGCAGCTTGGTAGGGGGGGACACTGAAGCTTTCTTT. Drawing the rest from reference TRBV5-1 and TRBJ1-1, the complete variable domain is KAGVTQTPRYLIKTRGQQVTLSCSPISGHRSVSWYQQTPGQGLQFLFEYFSETQRNKGNFPGRFSGRQFSNSRSEMNVSTLELGDSALYLCASSLVGGDTEAFFGQGTRLTVV.

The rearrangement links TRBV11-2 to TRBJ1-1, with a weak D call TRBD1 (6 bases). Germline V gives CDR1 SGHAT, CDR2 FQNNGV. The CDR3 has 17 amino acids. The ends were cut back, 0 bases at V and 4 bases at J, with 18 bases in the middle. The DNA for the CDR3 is TGTGCCAGCAGCTTAGATCGAATAACAGGGAAGGTCACTGAAGCTTTCTTT. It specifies CASSLDRITGKVTEAFF.

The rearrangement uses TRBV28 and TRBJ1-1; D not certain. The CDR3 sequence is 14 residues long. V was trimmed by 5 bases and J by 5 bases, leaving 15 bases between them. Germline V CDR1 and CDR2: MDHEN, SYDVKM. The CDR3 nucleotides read TGTGCCAGCAGTGAACCACCCGGAGGGACTGAAGCTTTCTTT. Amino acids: CASSEPPGGTEAFF.

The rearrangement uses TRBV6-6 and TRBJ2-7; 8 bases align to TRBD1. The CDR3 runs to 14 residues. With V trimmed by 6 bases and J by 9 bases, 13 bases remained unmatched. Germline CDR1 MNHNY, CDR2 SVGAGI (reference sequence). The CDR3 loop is CASSFETGAFGQYF. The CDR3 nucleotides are TGTGCCAGCAGCTTCGAGACAGGGGCCTTCGGGCAGTACTTC.

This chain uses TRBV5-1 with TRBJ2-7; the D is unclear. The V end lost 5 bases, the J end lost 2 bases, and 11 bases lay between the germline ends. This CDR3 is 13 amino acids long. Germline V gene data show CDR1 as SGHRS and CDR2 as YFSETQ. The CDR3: CASSSPGTYEQYF. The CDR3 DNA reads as TGCGCCAGCAGTTCTCCAGGTACCTACGAGCAGTACTTC.

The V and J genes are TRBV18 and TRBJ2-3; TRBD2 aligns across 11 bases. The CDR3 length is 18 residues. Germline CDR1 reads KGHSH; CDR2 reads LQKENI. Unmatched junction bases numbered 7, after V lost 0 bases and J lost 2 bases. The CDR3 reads CASSPPGLAGTSTDTQYF. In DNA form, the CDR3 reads TGTGCCAGCTCACCACCAGGACTAGCGGGTACCTCCACAGATACGCAGTATTTT.

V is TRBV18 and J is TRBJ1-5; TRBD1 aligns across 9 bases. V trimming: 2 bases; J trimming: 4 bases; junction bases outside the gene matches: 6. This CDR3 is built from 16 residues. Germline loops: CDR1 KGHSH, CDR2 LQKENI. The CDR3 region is CASSPVRDRANQPQHF. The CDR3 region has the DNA TGTGCCAGCTCACCAGTTCGGGACAGGGCAAATCAGCCCCAGCATTTT.

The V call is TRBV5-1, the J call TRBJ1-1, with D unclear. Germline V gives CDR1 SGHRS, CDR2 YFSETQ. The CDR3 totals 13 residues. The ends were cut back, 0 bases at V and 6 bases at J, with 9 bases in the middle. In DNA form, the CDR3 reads TGCGCCAGCAGCTTGGACAGTGGCCCTGAAGCTTTCTTT. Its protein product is CASSLDSGPEAFF.

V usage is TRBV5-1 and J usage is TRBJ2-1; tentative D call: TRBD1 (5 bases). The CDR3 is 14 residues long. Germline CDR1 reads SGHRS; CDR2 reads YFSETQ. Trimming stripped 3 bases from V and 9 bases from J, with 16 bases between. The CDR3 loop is CASSSGSPQGEQFF. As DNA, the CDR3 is TGCGCCAGCAGCTCGGGCAGTCCCCAGGGTGAGCAGTTCTTC.

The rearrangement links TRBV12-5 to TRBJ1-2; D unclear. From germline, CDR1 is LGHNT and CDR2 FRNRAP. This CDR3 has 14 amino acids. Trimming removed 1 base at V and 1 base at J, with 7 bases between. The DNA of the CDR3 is TGTGCTAGTGGTTTGGAGACTATTAACTATGGCTACACCTTC. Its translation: CASGLETINYGYTF.

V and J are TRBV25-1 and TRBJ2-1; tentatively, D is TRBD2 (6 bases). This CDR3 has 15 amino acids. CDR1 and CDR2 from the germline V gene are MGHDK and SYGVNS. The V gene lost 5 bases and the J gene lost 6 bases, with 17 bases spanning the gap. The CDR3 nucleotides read TGTGCCAGCAGTAGGTTGGGCGGGGCAGGCAATGAGCAGTTCTTC. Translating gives CASSRLGGAGNEQFF.

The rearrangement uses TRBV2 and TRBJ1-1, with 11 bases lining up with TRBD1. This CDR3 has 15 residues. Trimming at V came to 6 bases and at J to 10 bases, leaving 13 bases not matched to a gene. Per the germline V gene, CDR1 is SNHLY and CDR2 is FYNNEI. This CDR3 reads CASSRGTGGLLAAFF. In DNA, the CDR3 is TGTGCCAGCAGCAGGGGGACAGGGGGTTTGCTGGCAGCTTTCTTT.

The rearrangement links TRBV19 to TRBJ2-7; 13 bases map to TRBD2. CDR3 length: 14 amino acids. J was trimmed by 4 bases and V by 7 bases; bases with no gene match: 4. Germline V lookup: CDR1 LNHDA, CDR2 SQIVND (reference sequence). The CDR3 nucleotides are TGTGCCAGTAAAACTAGCGGGGGGGCTTACGAGCAGTACTTC. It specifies CASKTSGGAYEQYF. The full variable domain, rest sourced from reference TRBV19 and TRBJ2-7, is DGGITQSPKYLFRKEGQNVTLSCEQNLNHDAMYWYRQDPGQGLRLIYYSQIVNDFQKGDIAEGYSVSREKKESFPLTVTSAQKNPTAFYLCASKTSGGAYEQYFGPGTRLTVT.

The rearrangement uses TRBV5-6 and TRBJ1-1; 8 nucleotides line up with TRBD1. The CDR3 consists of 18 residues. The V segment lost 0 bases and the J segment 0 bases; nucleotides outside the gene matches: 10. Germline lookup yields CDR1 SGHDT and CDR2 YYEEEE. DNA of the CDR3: TGTGCCAGCAGCTTGGGAGGCTGGGCAGGGGGCATGAACACTGAAGCTTTCTTT. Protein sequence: CASSLGGWAGGMNTEAFF.

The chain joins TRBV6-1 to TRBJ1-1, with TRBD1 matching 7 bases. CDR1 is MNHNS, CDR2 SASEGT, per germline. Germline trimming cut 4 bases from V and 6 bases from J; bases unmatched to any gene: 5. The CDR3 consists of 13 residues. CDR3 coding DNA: TGTGCCAGCAGTGGACAGGGTTTTCCTGAAGCTTTCTTT. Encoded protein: CASSGQGFPEAFF.

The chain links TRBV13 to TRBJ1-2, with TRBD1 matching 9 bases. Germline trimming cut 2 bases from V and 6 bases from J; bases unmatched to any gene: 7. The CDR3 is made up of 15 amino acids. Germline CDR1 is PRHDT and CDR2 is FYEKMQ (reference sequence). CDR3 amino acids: CASSLSGQGGDGYTF. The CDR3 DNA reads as TGTGCCAGCAGCTTATCGGGACAGGGTGGGGATGGCTACACCTTC.

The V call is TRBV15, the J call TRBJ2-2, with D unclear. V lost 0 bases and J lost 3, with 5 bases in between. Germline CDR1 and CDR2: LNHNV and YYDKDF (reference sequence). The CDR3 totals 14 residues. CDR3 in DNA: TGTGCCACCAGCAGAGATTCGGACACCGGGGAGCTGTTTTTT. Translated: CATSRDSDTGELFF.

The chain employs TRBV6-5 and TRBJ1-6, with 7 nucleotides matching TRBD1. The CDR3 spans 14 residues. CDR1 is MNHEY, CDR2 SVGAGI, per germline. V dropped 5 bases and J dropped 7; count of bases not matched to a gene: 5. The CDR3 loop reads CASSRDRLNSPLHF. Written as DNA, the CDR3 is TGTGCCAGCAGTAGGGACAGATTAAATTCACCCCTCCACTTT.